Listed below are T cell receptor beta chains from one sample, sequenced in a study of cytomegalovirus exposure and HLA in healthy donors. Only in-frame clones appear in the TCRdb table, and some are missing; sequencing was by immunoSEQ multiplex PCR. The sample has 91,000 or so clones. The specimen was PBMCs. These receptor sequences come from a woman aged 25 to 39 in good health and CMV-seronegative. Each CDR3 is given with its conserved first and last residue. The order of the fields is D gene, J gene, V gene, CDR3 DNA, CDR3 protein. A D gene is named only where the DNA matches it firmly.

d_call: -
j_call: TRBJ2-1
v_call: TRBV5-4
cdr3_nt: TGTGCCAGCAGCTTGGCCGGTCCCCCGCATGAGCAGTTCTTC
cdr3_aa: CASSLAGPPHEQFF

d_call: -
j_call: TRBJ1-1
v_call: TRBV6-6
cdr3_nt: TGTGCCAGCGGGTACAGGGACGAAGCTTTCTTT
cdr3_aa: CASGYRDEAFF

d_call: -
j_call: TRBJ1-1
v_call: TRBV6-4
cdr3_nt: TGTGCCAGCAGCGCGACAGGGAACACTGAAGCTTTCTTT
cdr3_aa: CASSATGNTEAFF

d_call: TRBD2
j_call: TRBJ2-1
v_call: TRBV19
cdr3_nt: TGTGCCAGTAGTATAGATCGGCCTAGCGGGGGCTCCTACAATGAGCAGTTCTTC
cdr3_aa: CASSIDRPSGGSYNEQFF

d_call: TRBD1
j_call: TRBJ1-2
v_call: TRBV28
cdr3_nt: TGTGCCAGCGCGACAGGGAACTATGGCTACACCTTC
cdr3_aa: CASATGNYGYTF

d_call: TRBD2
j_call: TRBJ2-2
v_call: TRBV19
cdr3_nt: TGTGCCAGTGGGCGGGAGGAGAACACCGGGGAGCTGTTTTTT
cdr3_aa: CASGREENTGELFF

d_call: -
j_call: TRBJ1-1
v_call: TRBV29-1
cdr3_nt: TGCAGCGTTGATCCGGAGAGGGGGGCTTTCTTT
cdr3_aa: CSVDPERGAFF

d_call: -
j_call: TRBJ2-2
v_call: TRBV6-6
cdr3_nt: TGTGCCAGCAACATAGGGGGGGCTTCCACCGGGGAGCTGTTTTTT
cdr3_aa: CASNIGGASTGELFF

d_call: -
j_call: TRBJ2-3
v_call: TRBV5-1
cdr3_nt: TGCGCCAGCAGCTTGGCCGCAGGGTCTAGCACAGATACGCAGTATTTT
cdr3_aa: CASSLAAGSSTDTQYF

d_call: -
j_call: TRBJ1-1
v_call: TRBV4-1
cdr3_nt: TGCGCCAGCAGCCCCTCCTCTACAGGCTGGGGTATGAACACTGAAGCTTTCTTT
cdr3_aa: CASSPSSTGWGMNTEAFF

d_call: -
j_call: TRBJ2-2
v_call: TRBV27
cdr3_nt: TGTGCCAGCAGTTTCTCCGGGGAGCTGTTTTTT
cdr3_aa: CASSFSGELFF

d_call: -
j_call: TRBJ1-2
v_call: TRBV19
cdr3_nt: TGTGCCAGTAGTATAGATCGGAGTCCCGGCTATGGCTACACCTTC
cdr3_aa: CASSIDRSPGYGYTF

d_call: -
j_call: TRBJ2-1
v_call: TRBV25-1
cdr3_nt: TGTGCCTCAAAGGGGGGGGAATCCTACAATGAGCAGTTCTTC
cdr3_aa: CASKGGESYNEQFF

d_call: TRBD2
j_call: TRBJ2-1
v_call: TRBV5-1
cdr3_nt: TGCGCCAGCAGCTTGGGGCGGGAGGGCCCTCTGAATGAGCAGTTCTTC
cdr3_aa: CASSLGREGPLNEQFF

d_call: -
j_call: TRBJ2-3
v_call: TRBV5-6
cdr3_nt: TGTGCCGGTAGGTCGGGACTGGGCACAGATACGCAGTATTTT
cdr3_aa: CAGRSGLGTDTQYF

d_call: TRBD1
j_call: TRBJ1-3
v_call: TRBV11-2
cdr3_nt: TGTGCCAGCAGCCCCAGGACAGGGTCTGGAAACACCATATATTTT
cdr3_aa: CASSPRTGSGNTIYF

d_call: -
j_call: TRBJ1-4
v_call: TRBV19
cdr3_nt: TGTGCCAGTAGCCTTCATTCTGGCAGGGGACGTGAAAAACTGTTTTTT
cdr3_aa: CASSLHSGRGREKLFF

d_call: -
j_call: TRBJ1-5
v_call: TRBV28
cdr3_nt: TGTGCCAGCAAGGAACAGGCCCGCAATCAGCCCCAGCATTTT
cdr3_aa: CASKEQARNQPQHF

d_call: -
j_call: TRBJ1-3
v_call: TRBV11-2
cdr3_nt: TGTGCCAGCAGCTTAAGCGACAGTGGAAACACCATATATTTT
cdr3_aa: CASSLSDSGNTIYF

d_call: TRBD1
j_call: TRBJ1-2
v_call: TRBV10-2
cdr3_nt: TGCGCCAGCAGCGAGACAGGGAATATCTATGGCTACACCTTC
cdr3_aa: CASSETGNIYGYTF

d_call: TRBD2
j_call: TRBJ2-1
v_call: TRBV7-6
cdr3_nt: TGTGCCAGCAGCTTCGGGACTAGCGGTTACTACAATGAGCAGTTCTTC
cdr3_aa: CASSFGTSGYYNEQFF

d_call: TRBD2
j_call: TRBJ2-3
v_call: TRBV5-1
cdr3_nt: TGCGCCAGCAGCTTGGACGGTAGCGGGGGAAGCGGAGATACGCAGTATTTT
cdr3_aa: CASSLDGSGGSGDTQYF